A single sample gave rise to the 21 T cell receptor beta chains below, sequenced in a study of Graves' ophthalmopathy and Graves' hyperthyroidism. From RNA, the CDR3 regions of TCR beta chains were amplified and sequenced. After a first-round RT-PCR with HTBI primers, a second-round multiplex PCR was run. TCRdb re-derived calls from the multiplex PCR reads in MiXCR, one entry per CDR3 protein. The sample holds approximately 160,000 distinct CDR3 sequences, 35% to 45% seen once. Sequenced: peripheral blood. These receptors all stem from a man aged 25 to 45 with Graves' ophthalmopathy.

This clonotype came up many times. The V and J genes are TRBV7-6 and TRBJ2-7; no clear D. The germline gives CDR1 SGHVS, CDR2 FNYEAQ. Trimming removed 1 base at V and 6 bases at J, with 7 bases between. This CDR3 is 12 amino acids long. DNA of the CDR3: TGTGCCAGCAGCTTAGACGTTTCCGAGCAGTACTTC. Protein sequence: CASSLDVSEQYF.

This clonotype was seen at least ten times. This chain links TRBV6-1 with TRBJ1-2; 9 bases are a match to TRBD1. The CDR3 contains 13 residues. V was clipped by 10 bases and J by 3 bases; unmatched bases: 6. Looked up from germline, CDR1 is MNHNS and CDR2 is SASEGT. This CDR3 is CATTGGSYYGYTF. The CDR3 DNA sequence: TGTGCCACCACAGGGGGCAGTTACTATGGCTACACCTTC.

This clonotype was observed many times. The chain recombines TRBV7-2 with TRBJ2-5, with D perhaps given as TRBD1 or TRBD2 (5 bases each). The V gene lost 5 bases and the J gene lost 3 bases, with 13 bases spanning the gap. Per the germline V gene, CDR1 is SGHTA and CDR2 is FQGNSA. This CDR3 is built from 14 residues. CDR3 sequence: CASSREGWKETQYF. In DNA form, the CDR3 reads TGTGCCAGCAGCCGCGAGGGGTGGAAAGAGACCCAGTACTTC.

This clonotype was counted at least ten times. The rearrangement links TRBV11-2 to TRBJ2-2, with D unresolved. V dropped 3 bases and J dropped 7 bases, with 15 bases sitting between them. CDR3 length: 15 residues. Germline CDR1 is SGHAT and CDR2 is FQNNGV. The CDR3: CASSFIQGRGGELFF. CDR3 coding DNA: TGTGCCAGCAGCTTCATACAAGGGCGAGGCGGGGAGCTGTTTTTT. The whole variable domain, remainder taken from reference TRBV11-2 and TRBJ2-2, is EAGVAQSPRYKIIEKRQSVAFWCNPISGHATLYWYQQILGQGPKLLIQFQNNGVVDDSQLPKDRFSAERLKGVDSTLKIQPAKLEDSAVYLCASSFIQGRGGELFFGEGSRLTVL.

J is TRBJ2-5 and V is TRBV6-5; 9 positions agree with TRBD1. The CDR3 sequence is 15 residues long. Germline V gives CDR1 MNHEY, CDR2 SVGAGI. The ends lost 2 bases at V and 2 bases at J; junction bases unmatched: 3. The CDR3 nucleotides read TGTGCCAGCAGTTACCTAGACAGGGGGCAAGAGACCCAGTACTTC. It specifies CASSYLDRGQETQYF.

This clonotype occurred many times. This chain links TRBV11-2 with TRBJ1-1; D uncertain. This CDR3 has 16 amino acids. Germline assignment: CDR1 SGHAT and CDR2 FQNNGV. Trimming took 6 bases from V and 4 from J, leaving 21 bases between them. The CDR3 sequence is CASRSPGGRARTEAFF. DNA of the CDR3: TGTGCCAGCAGATCTCCTGGAGGTCGGGCACGCACTGAAGCTTTCTTT.

This clonotype came up a few times. This rearrangement joins TRBV12-3 or TRBV12-4 to TRBJ1-2, with D maybe TRBD1 (6 bases). Deletions cut 9 bases from V and 4 bases from J, with 21 bases between. The CDR3 loop spans 15 amino acids. This chain's CDR3 is CASTNRRQGGYGYTF. The CDR3 coding sequence is TGTGCCAGTACCAACCGACGGCAAGGGGGCTATGGCTACACCTTC.

This chain joins TRBV6-2 or TRBV6-3 and TRBJ2-2, with TRBD2 matching over 9 bases. Germline CDR1 and CDR2: MNHEY and SVGEGT. V was clipped by 4 bases and J by 4 bases; unmatched bases: 13. The CDR3 contains 18 residues. CDR3 sequence: CASSSLAGSPKITGELFF. The CDR3 coding sequence is TGTGCCAGCAGTTCGCTAGCGGGGAGTCCGAAGATCACCGGGGAGCTGTTTTTT.

The sample holds many counts of this clonotype. V usage is TRBV28 and J usage is TRBJ1-1; TRBD1 matches at 8 bases. In germline, CDR1 is MDHEN, CDR2 SYDVKM. The trim removed 5 bases at V and 5 bases at J, leaving 10 bases unmatched. The CDR3 length is 15 residues. The CDR3 sequence is CASSGYTGGWTEAFF. DNA of the CDR3: TGTGCCAGCAGTGGATACACAGGGGGATGGACTGAAGCTTTCTTT.

This clonotype was counted at least ten times. The chain joins TRBV6-2 or TRBV6-3 to TRBJ1-1; D not resolved. The germline CDR1 and CDR2 sequences are MNHEY and SVGEGT. This CDR3 has 13 amino acids. Trimming stripped 6 bases from V and 1 base from J, with 9 bases between. The CDR3, as DNA: TGTGCCAGCAGAACCCGAGGGAACACTGAAGCTTTCTTT. Protein: CASRTRGNTEAFF.

At least ten counts were recorded for this clonotype. This chain links TRBV30 with TRBJ1-1; 10 nucleotides agree with TRBD1. CDR1 is GTSNPN, CDR2 SVGIG, per germline (reference sequence). The CDR3 totals 15 residues. V shed 6 bases and J 4 bases; nucleotides not matched to a gene: 11. The CDR3 DNA follows: TGTGCCTGTCAAGAGAGACAGGGGGCTAGCACTGAAGCTTTCTTT. Protein sequence: CACQERQGASTEAFF.

Written as DNA, the CDR3 is TGTGCCAGCAGTTACGACCCTAGCGGAGCCGCATCCTACGAGCAGTACTTC. Translating gives CASSYDPSGAASYEQYF. V and J are TRBV6-2 or TRBV6-3 and TRBJ2-7, with TRBD2 matching 7 bases. The CDR3 totals 17 residues. Germline CDR1 reads MNHEY; CDR2 reads SVGEGT. V lost 2 bases, J lost 1 base, and 11 bases stayed unmatched.

At least ten counts were recorded for this clonotype. This chain uses TRBV5-6 with TRBJ2-7; D unresolved. The ends were cut back, 0 bases at V and 3 bases at J, with 7 bases in the middle. The CDR3 is 13 residues long. Germline V gene data show CDR1 as SGHDT and CDR2 as YYEEEE. CDR3 in DNA: TGTGCCAGCAGCTTGGCCGGGCACTACGAGCAGTACTTC. Translating gives CASSLAGHYEQYF. The variable domain in full, with the rest retrieved from reference TRBV5-6 and TRBJ2-7, is DAGVTQSPTHLIKTRGQQVTLRCSPKSGHDTVSWYQQALGQGPQFIFQYYEEEERQRGNFPDRFSGHQFPNYSSELNVNALLLGDSALYLCASSLAGHYEQYFGPGTRLTVT.

This clonotype showed up many times. The V and J genes are TRBV20-1 and TRBJ1-1; D is perhaps TRBD1 (5 bases). V was cut by 8 bases and J by 6 bases, with 19 bases left in between. The CDR3 length is 13 residues. Germline V gene data show CDR1 as DFQATT and CDR2 as SNEGSKA (reference sequence). CDR3 in DNA: TGCAGTCCCCTCCCGGGGGGTACGGCTGAAGCTTTCTTT. As protein: CSPLPGGTAEAFF.

The chain joins TRBV12-3 or TRBV12-4 to TRBJ2-5; D gene ambiguous. V lost 7 bases, J lost 1 base, and 7 bases lay in between. This CDR3 contains 12 residues. CDR3 sequence reads: CASTNFQETQYF. In DNA form, the CDR3 reads TGTGCCAGCACCAACTTCCAAGAGACCCAGTACTTC.

V and J are TRBV6-1 and TRBJ1-5; TRBD1 aligns across 9 bases. This CDR3 comprises 15 residues. Germline values: CDR1 MNHNS, CDR2 SASEGT. The junction had 6 bases not matched to a gene; V was cut back by 4 bases and J by 5 bases. CDR3 loop: CASSAIRDRDQPQHF. In nucleotides, the CDR3 is TGTGCCAGCAGTGCAATCCGGGACAGGGATCAGCCCCAGCATTTT.

The chain links TRBV6-2 or TRBV6-3 to TRBJ1-2; 8 bases align to TRBD1. J lost 8 bases, V lost 2 bases, and 10 bases had no gene match. CDR3 length: 15 amino acids. Germline CDR1 and CDR2: MNHEY and SVGEGT. CDR3 in amino acids: CASSYPSRGRWGYTF. CDR3 sequence (DNA): TGTGCCAGCAGTTACCCGTCCAGGGGGCGATGGGGCTACACCTTC.

This clonotype has at least ten counts. The chain's CDR3 is CAWSALPSAKNIQYF. The CDR3 DNA reads as TGTGCCTGGAGTGCATTACCCTCAGCCAAAAACATTCAGTACTTC. The chain recombines TRBV30 with TRBJ2-4; D is undetermined. This CDR3 spans 15 amino acids. Per germline, CDR1 GTSNPN and CDR2 SVGIG (reference sequence). The V gene lost 1 base and the J gene lost 0 bases, with 10 bases spanning the gap.

The gene calls are TRBV12-3 or TRBV12-4 and TRBJ2-2; D is possibly TRBD1 or TRBD2 (7 bases each). Deletions cut 5 bases from V and 3 bases from J, with 16 bases between. The length of the CDR3 is 16 residues. The CDR3 sequence is CASSHQGGGHTGELFF. Written as DNA, the CDR3 is TGTGCCAGCAGTCACCAGGGGGGAGGGCACACCGGGGAGCTGTTTTTT.

This clonotype showed up many times. The chain carries TRBV28 and TRBJ1-2, with D hard to call. The V gene lost 3 bases and the J gene lost 4 bases, with 18 bases spanning the gap. From germline, CDR1 is MDHEN and CDR2 SYDVKM. The CDR3 has 16 amino acids. This chain's CDR3 is CASSLELPPWGYGYTF. Here the CDR3 DNA reads TGTGCCAGCAGTTTGGAGCTGCCCCCGTGGGGCTATGGCTACACCTTC.

The CDR3 DNA sequence: TGTGCCAGCTCCCCACCGACCTCGATTGCCTACGAGCAGTACTTC. The encoded protein is CASSPPTSIAYEQYF. The chain is built from TRBV28 and TRBJ2-7; no firm D call. The V gene lost 8 bases and the J gene lost 2 bases, with 19 bases spanning the gap. The length of the CDR3 is 15 residues. In germline, CDR1 is MDHEN, CDR2 SYDVKM. The full variable domain, in which reference TRBV28 and TRBJ2-7 provide the parts outside the CDR3, is DVKVTQSSRYLVKRTGEKVFLECVQDMDHENMFWYRQDPGLGLRLIYFSYDVKMKEKGDIPEGYSVSREKKERFSLILESASTNQTSMYLCASSPPTSIAYEQYFGPGTRLTVT.